This T cell receptor (beta chain) was observed in a study of cytomegalovirus exposure and HLA in healthy donors. The PCR had 60 Vbeta and 13 Jbeta primers. The protocol was immunoSEQ multiplex PCR, while the TCRdb copy is restricted to in-frame clones and leaves out a portion. Of approximately 75,000 clones in the sample, around 84% were seen once. Study observations and caveats: Follow-up analysis later connected one missense variant in DCLRE1C with trimming of TCR beta V- and J-genes.

Trimming at V came to 4 bases and at J to 2 bases, leaving 5 bases not matched to a gene. The germline V gene encodes CDR1 LGHNA and CDR2 YSLEER. The CDR3 is made up of 14 amino acids. With respect to this clone: Its antigen is unidentified.

The sample was PBMCs. The TCR was taken from a man between 65 and 85 years old in good health and CMV-seropositive. The chain is built from TRBV4-3 and TRBJ2-7; 7 bases agree with TRBD1. This CDR3 is CASSRQGGPYEQYF. The CDR3 bases are TGCGCCAGCAGCCGACAGGGTGGCCCCTACGAGCAGTACTTC.